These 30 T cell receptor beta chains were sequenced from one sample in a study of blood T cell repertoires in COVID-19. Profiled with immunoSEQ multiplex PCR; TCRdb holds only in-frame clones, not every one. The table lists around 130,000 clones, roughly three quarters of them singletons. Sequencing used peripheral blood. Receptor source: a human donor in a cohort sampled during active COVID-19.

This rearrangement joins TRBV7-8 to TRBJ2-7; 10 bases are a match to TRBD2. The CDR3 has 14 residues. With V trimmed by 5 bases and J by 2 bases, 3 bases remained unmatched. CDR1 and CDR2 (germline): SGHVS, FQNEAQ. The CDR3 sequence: CASSVLAGAYEQYF. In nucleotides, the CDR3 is TGTGCCAGCAGCGTCCTAGCGGGGGCCTACGAGCAGTACTTC.

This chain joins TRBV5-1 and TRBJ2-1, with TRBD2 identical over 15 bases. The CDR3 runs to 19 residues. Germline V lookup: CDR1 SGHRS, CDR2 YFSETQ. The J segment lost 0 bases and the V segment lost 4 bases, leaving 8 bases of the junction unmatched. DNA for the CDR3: TGCGCCAGCAGCCCCCGGGGACTAGCGGGGGGAAGCTCCTACAATGAGCAGTTCTTC. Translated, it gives CASSPRGLAGGSSYNEQFF.

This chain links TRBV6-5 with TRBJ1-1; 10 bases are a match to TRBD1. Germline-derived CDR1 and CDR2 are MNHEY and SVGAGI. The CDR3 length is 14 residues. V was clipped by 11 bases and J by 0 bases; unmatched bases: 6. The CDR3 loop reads CAGGQGDLNTEAFF. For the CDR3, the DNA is TGTGCCGGAGGACAGGGGGATTTGAACACTGAAGCTTTCTTT.

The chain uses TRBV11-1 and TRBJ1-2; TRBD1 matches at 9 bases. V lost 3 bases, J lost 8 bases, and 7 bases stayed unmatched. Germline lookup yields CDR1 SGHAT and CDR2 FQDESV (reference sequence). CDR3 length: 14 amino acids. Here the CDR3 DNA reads TGTGCCAGCAGCTTCGGCGGGACAGGGATCGGCTACACCTTC. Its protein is CASSFGGTGIGYTF.

The CDR3 region is CAWSVGVLGEAFF. The CDR3 DNA reads TGTGCCTGGAGTGTAGGAGTCCTAGGTGAAGCTTTCTTT. V and J are TRBV30 and TRBJ1-1, with D unclear. This CDR3 has 13 amino acids. The V gene's germline CDR1 is GTSNPN and CDR2 SVGIG (reference sequence). Trimming removed 0 bases from V and 7 bases from J, with 12 bases in between.

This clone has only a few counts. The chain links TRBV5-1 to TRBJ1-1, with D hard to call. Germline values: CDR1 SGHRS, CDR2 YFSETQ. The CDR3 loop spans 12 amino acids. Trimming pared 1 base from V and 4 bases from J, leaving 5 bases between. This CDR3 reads CASSLSGTEAFF. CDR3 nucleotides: TGCGCCAGCAGCTTGTCAGGCACTGAAGCTTTCTTT.

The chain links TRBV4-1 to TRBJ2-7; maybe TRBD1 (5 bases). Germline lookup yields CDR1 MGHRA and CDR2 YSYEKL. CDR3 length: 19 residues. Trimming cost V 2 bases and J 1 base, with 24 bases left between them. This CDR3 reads CASSQKPEPQGVWSYEQYF. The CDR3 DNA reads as TGCGCCAGCAGCCAAAAGCCAGAACCTCAGGGTGTTTGGTCCTACGAGCAGTACTTC.

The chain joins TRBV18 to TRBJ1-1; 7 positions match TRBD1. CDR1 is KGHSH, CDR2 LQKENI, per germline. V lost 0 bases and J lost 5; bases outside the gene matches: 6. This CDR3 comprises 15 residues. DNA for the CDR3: TGTGCCAGCTCACCACCGGGGGGACAGAGGACTGAAGCTTTCTTT. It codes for CASSPPGGQRTEAFF. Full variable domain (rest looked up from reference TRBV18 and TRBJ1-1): NAGVMQNPRHLVRRRGQEARLRCSPMKGHSHVYWYRQLPEEGLKFMVYLQKENIIDESGMPKERFSAEFPKEGPSILRIQQVVRGDSAAYFCASSPPGGQRTEAFFGQGTRLTVV.

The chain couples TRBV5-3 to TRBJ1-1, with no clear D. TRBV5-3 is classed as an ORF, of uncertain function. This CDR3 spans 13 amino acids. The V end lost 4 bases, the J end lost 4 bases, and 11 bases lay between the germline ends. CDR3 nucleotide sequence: TGTGCCAGAAGCCAGAGCGGGGTCACTGAAGCTTTCTTT. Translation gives CARSQSGVTEAFF.

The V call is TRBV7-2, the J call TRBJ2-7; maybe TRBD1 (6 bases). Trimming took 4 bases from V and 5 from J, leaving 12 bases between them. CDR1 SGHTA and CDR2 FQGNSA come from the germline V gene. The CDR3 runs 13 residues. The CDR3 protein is CASSYRRGDEQYF. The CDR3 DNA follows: TGTGCCAGCAGCTACCGCAGGGGAGACGAGCAGTACTTC.

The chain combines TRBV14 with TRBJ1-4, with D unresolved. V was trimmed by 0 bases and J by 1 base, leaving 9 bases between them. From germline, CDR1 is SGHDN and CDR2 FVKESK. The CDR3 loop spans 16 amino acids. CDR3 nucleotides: TGTGCCAGCAGCCAAGATCGGGTTGTAACTAATGAAAAACTGTTTTTT. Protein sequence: CASSQDRVVTNEKLFF.

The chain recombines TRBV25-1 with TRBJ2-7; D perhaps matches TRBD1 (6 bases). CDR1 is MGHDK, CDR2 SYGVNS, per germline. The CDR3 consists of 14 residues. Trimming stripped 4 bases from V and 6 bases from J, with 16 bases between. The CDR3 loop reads CASSGTGRGVEQYF. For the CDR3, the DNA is TGTGCCAGCAGTGGAACAGGGCGAGGGGTCGAGCAGTACTTC.

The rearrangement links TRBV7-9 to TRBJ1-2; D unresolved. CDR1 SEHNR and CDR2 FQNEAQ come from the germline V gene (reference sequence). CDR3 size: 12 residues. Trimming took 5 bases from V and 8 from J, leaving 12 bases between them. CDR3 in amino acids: CASSPQPGGYTF. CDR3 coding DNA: TGTGCCAGCAGCCCGCAGCCAGGAGGCTACACCTTC.

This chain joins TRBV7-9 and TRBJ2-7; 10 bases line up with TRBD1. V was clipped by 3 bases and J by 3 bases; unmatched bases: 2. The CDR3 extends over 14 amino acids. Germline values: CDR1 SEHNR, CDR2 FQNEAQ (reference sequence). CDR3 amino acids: CASSLDRGVYEQYF. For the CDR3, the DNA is TGTGCCAGCAGCTTGGACAGGGGGGTCTACGAGCAGTACTTC.

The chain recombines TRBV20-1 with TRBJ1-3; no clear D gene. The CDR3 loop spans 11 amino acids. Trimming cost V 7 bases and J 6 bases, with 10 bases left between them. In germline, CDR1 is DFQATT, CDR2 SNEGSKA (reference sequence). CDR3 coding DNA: TGCAGTGTTCAAATGGCAAACACCATATATTTT. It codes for CSVQMANTIYF.

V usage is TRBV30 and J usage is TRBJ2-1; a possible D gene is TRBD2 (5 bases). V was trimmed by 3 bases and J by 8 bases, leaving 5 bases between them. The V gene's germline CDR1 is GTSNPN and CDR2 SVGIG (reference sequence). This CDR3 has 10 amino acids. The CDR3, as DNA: TGTGCCTGGAGCGGGGATGAGCAGTTCTTC. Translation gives CAWSGDEQFF.

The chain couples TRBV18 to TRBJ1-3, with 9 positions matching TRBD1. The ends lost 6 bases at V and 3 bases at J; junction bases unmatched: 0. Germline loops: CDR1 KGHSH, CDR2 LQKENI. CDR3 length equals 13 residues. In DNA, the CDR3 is TGTGCCAGCTCGGGACAGGGTGGAAACACCATATATTTT. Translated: CASSGQGGNTIYF.

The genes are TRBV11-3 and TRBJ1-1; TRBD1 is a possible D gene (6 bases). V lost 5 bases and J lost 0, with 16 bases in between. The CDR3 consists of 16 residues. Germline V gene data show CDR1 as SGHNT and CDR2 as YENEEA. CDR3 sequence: CASSPRDRTLNTEAFF. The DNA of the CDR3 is TGTGCCAGCAGCCCCCGCGACAGGACATTGAACACTGAAGCTTTCTTT.

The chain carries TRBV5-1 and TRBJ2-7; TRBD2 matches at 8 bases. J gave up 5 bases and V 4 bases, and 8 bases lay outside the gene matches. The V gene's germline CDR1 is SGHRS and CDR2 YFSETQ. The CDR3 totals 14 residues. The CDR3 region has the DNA TGCGCCAGCAGCCCGGGCCCCGGGAGGGACGAGCAGTACTTC. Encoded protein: CASSPGPGRDEQYF.

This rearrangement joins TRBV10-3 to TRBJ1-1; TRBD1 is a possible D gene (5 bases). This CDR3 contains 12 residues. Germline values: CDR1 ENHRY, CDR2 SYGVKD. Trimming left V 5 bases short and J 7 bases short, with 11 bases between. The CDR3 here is CAISTDSHEAFF. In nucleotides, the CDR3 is TGTGCCATCAGTACTGACAGTCATGAAGCTTTCTTT.

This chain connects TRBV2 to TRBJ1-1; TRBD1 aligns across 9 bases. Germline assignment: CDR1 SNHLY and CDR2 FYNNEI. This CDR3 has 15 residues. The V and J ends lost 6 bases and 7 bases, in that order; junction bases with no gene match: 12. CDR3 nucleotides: TGTGCCAGCAGAACAACAGGGGGCGGTACCGGTGAAGCTTTCTTT. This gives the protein CASRTTGGGTGEAFF. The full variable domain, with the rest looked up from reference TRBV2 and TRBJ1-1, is EPEVTQTPSHQVTQMGQEVILRCVPISNHLYFYWYRQILGQKVEFLVSFYNNEISEKSEIFDDQFSVERPDGSNFTLKIRSTKLEDSAMYFCASRTTGGGTGEAFFGQGTRLTVV.

The CDR3 sequence: CAIGVLGGEQYF. The CDR3 DNA is TGTGCCATCGGGGTCCTAGGGGGCGAGCAGTACTTC. The chain employs TRBV10-3 and TRBJ2-7, with D possibly TRBD1 on 6 matching bases. The CDR3 totals 12 residues. Trimming shortened V by 8 bases and J by 6 bases, and 14 bases separated the two germline ends. The germline V gene has CDR1 ENHRY and CDR2 SYGVKD.

The CDR3 DNA sequence: TGTGCCAGCAGTTCGGGACTAGCGGGAAGCCCCACCTACAATGAGCAGTTCTTC. Protein: CASSSGLAGSPTYNEQFF. The rearrangement uses TRBV27 and TRBJ2-1, with 13 bases that match TRBD2. The germline V gene encodes CDR1 MNHEY and CDR2 SMNVEV (reference sequence). V gave up 4 bases and J gave up 2 bases; unmatched junction bases: 8. The CDR3 runs to 18 residues.

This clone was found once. CDR3 in amino acids: CASSFLDRATYEQYF. For the CDR3, the DNA is TGTGCCAGCAGTTTCTTGGACAGGGCGACCTACGAGCAGTACTTC. The rearrangement uses TRBV27 and TRBJ2-7, with 8 bases aligning to TRBD1. Germline V gives CDR1 MNHEY, CDR2 SMNVEV (reference sequence). Trimming took 3 bases from V and 2 from J; bases not matched to a gene: 6. There are 15 residues in the CDR3.

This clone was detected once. CDR3 nucleotide sequence: TGTGCCAGCAGCTTAACCAGGGATAGCAATCAGCCCCAGCATTTT. Translation gives CASSLTRDSNQPQHF. V usage is TRBV7-8 and J usage is TRBJ1-5; weak D call: TRBD1 (5 bases). The CDR3 runs to 15 residues. Germline CDR1 is SGHVS and CDR2 is FQNEAQ. V dropped 2 bases and J dropped 0 bases, with 8 bases sitting between them. The full variable domain, completed using reference TRBV7-8 and TRBJ1-5, is GAGVSQSPRYKVAKRGQDVALRCDPISGHVSLFWYQQALGQGPEFLTYFQNEAQLDKSGLPSDRFFAERPEGSVSTLKIQRTQQEDSAVYLCASSLTRDSNQPQHFGDGTRLSIL.

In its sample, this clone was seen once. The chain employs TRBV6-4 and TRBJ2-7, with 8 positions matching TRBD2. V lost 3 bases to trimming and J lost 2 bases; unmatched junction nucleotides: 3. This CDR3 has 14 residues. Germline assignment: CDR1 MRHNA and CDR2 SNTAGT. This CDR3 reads CASSEGAGAYEQYF. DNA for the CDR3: TGTGCCAGCAGTGAAGGAGCGGGAGCCTACGAGCAGTACTTC.

The CDR3 sequence is CASSETVNTEAFF. The CDR3 DNA is TGCGCCAGCAGCGAAACGGTGAACACTGAAGCTTTCTTT. The J gene is TRBJ1-1, the V gene TRBV5-1; no clear D. The CDR3 sequence is 13 residues long. Germline V gene sequence: CDR1 SGHRS, CDR2 YFSETQ. Deletions cut 4 bases from V and 0 bases from J, with 7 bases between.

Here the CDR3 DNA reads TGTGCCAGCAGCTTGGCCGGCGGTGAGCAGTACTTC. Translated: CASSLAGGEQYF. This rearrangement joins TRBV5-4 to TRBJ2-7; D gene unclear. V was cut by 0 bases and J by 7 bases, with 8 bases left in between. This CDR3 is built from 12 residues. Per the germline V gene, CDR1 is SGHNT and CDR2 is YYREEE (reference sequence).

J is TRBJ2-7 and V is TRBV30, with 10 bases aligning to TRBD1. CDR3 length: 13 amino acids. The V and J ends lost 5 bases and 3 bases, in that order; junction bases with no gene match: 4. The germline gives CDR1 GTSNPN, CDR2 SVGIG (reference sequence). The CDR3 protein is CAWGGDRGYEQYF. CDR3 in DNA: TGTGCCTGGGGTGGGGACAGGGGCTACGAGCAGTACTTC.

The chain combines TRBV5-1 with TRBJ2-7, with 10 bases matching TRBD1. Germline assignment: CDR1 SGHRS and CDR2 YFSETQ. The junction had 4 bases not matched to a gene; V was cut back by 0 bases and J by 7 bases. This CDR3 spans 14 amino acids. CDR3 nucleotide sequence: TGCGCCAGCAGCTTGGGACAGGGGGCAAGGGAGCAGTACTTC. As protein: CASSLGQGAREQYF. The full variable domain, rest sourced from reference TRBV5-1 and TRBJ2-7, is KAGVTQTPRYLIKTRGQQVTLSCSPISGHRSVSWYQQTPGQGLQFLFEYFSETQRNKGNFPGRFSGRQFSNSRSEMNVSTLELGDSALYLCASSLGQGAREQYFGPGTRLTVT.